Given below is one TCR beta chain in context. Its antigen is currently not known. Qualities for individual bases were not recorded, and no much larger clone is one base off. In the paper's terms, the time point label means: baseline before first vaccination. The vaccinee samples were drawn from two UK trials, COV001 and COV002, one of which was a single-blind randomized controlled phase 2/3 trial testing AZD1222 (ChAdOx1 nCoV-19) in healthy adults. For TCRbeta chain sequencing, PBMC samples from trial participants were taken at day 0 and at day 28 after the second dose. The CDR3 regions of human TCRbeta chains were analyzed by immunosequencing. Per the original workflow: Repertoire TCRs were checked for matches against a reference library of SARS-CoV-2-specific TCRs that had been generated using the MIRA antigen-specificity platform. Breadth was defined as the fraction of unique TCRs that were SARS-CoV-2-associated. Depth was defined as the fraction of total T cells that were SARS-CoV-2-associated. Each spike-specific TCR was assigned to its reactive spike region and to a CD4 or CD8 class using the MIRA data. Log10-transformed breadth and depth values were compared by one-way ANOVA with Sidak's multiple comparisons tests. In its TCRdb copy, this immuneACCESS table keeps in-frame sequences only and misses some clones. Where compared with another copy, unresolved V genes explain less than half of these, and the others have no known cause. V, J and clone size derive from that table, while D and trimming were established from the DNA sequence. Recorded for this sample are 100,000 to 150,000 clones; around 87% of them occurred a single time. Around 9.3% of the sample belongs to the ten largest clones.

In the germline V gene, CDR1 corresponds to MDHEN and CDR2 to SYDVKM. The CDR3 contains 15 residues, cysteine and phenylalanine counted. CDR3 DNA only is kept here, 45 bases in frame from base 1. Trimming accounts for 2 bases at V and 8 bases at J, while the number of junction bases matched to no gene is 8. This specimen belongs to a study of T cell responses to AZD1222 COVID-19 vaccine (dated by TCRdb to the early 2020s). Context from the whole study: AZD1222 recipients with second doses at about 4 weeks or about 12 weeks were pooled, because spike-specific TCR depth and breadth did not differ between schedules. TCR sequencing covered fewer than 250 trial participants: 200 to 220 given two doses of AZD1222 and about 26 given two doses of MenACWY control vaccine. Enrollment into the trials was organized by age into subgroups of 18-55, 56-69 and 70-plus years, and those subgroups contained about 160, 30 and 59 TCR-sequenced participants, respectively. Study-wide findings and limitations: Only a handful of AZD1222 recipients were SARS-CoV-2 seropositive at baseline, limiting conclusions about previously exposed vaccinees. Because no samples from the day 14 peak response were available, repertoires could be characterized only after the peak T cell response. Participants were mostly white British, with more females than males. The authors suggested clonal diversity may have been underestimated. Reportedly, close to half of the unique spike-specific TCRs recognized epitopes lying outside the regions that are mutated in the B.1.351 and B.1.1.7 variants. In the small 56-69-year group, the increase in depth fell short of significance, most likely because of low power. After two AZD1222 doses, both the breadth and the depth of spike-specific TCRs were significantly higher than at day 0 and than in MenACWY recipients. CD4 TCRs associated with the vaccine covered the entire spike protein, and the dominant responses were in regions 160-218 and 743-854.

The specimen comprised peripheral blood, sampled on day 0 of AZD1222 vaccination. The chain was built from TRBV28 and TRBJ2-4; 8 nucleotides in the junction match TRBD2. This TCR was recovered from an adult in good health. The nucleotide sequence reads TGTGCCAGCAGTTTAGTCAGCGGGAGTAGATACATTCAGTACTTC. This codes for CASSLVSGSRYIQYF.